This passage covers 11 T cell receptor beta chains from one sample sequenced in a study of blood T cell repertoires in COVID-19. The method was immunoSEQ multiplex PCR; TCRdb's version includes in-frame clones alone and lacks a portion of them. This table has 390,000 or so clones, 75% to 90% appearing once. Sequencing used peripheral blood. These receptors were collected from a woman aged 25 to 39 with active or convalescent COVID-19.

The chain is built from TRBV3-1 (or the pseudogene TRBV3-2) and TRBJ2-5; D is possibly TRBD2 (5 bases). The CDR3 spans 15 residues. In germline, CDR1 is LGHDT, CDR2 YNNKEL (reference sequence). V was clipped by 0 bases and J by 4 bases, with 12 bases between them. This chain's CDR3 is CASSQEVSGGETQYF. The CDR3 DNA reads TGTGCCAGCAGCCAAGAGGTTTCAGGAGGAGAGACCCAGTACTTC.

The chain is built from TRBV6-5 and TRBJ2-3; D unclear. The CDR3 length is 14 residues. Trimming left V 6 bases short and J 4 bases short, with 14 bases between. The germline CDR1 and CDR2 sequences are MNHEY and SVGAGI. The CDR3 protein is CASRSAEFADTQYF. CDR3 DNA sequence: TGTGCCAGCAGGTCGGCGGAGTTCGCAGATACGCAGTATTTT.

The gene calls are TRBV19 and TRBJ1-5; D uncertain. CDR1 LNHDA and CDR2 SQIVND come from the germline V gene (reference sequence). CDR3 size: 18 residues. The V end was cut by 0 bases, the J end by 0 bases, with 15 bases between. This CDR3 reads CASSIEGRTYYSNQPQHF. Written as DNA, the CDR3 is TGTGCCAGTAGTATAGAGGGCAGGACTTATTATAGCAATCAGCCCCAGCATTTT. Variable domain in full (rest from reference TRBV19 and TRBJ1-5): DGGITQSPKYLFRKEGQNVTLSCEQNLNHDAMYWYRQDPGQGLRLIYYSQIVNDFQKGDIAEGYSVSREKKESFPLTVTSAQKNPTAFYLCASSIEGRTYYSNQPQHFGDGTRLSIL.

The chain carries TRBV6-5 and TRBJ1-6, with 9 positions matching TRBD1. Germline loops: CDR1 MNHEY, CDR2 SVGAGI. The CDR3 totals 15 residues. V trimming: 4 bases; J trimming: 7 bases; junction bases outside the gene matches: 5. As DNA, the CDR3 is TGTGCCAGCAGTTCCACCGGGACAGGGAATTCACCCCTCCACTTT. It encodes CASSSTGTGNSPLHF.

The rearrangement links TRBV3-1 (or the pseudogene TRBV3-2) to TRBJ1-1; TRBD1 might be the D (6 bases). The V end lost 1 base, the J end lost 8 bases, and 14 bases lay between the germline ends. Per the germline V gene, CDR1 is LGHDT and CDR2 is YNNKEL (reference sequence). The CDR3 runs to 14 residues. The CDR3 is CASSQARGRGEAFF. DNA for the CDR3: TGTGCCAGCAGCCAAGCCAGGGGCAGAGGGGAAGCTTTCTTT.

This chain connects TRBV19 to TRBJ2-4, with no clear D. V gave up 6 bases and J gave up 0 bases, with 21 bases separating them. The CDR3 has 18 amino acids. Germline CDR1 LNHDA, CDR2 SQIVND (reference sequence). The CDR3 sequence: CASSPIYGTELAKNIQYF. In DNA, the CDR3 is TGTGCCAGTAGCCCTATTTATGGTACCGAACTAGCCAAAAACATTCAGTACTTC.

This clone was counted only a few times. The CDR3 sequence is CASRGTAFDGYTF. The CDR3 bases are TGTGCCAGCAGAGGGACAGCGTTCGATGGCTACACCTTC. This chain connects TRBV2 to TRBJ1-2; 7 bases fit TRBD1. Germline-derived CDR1 and CDR2 are SNHLY and FYNNEI. The CDR3 loop spans 13 amino acids. V dropped 6 bases and J dropped 6; count of bases not matched to a gene: 7.

V and J are TRBV3-1 (or the pseudogene TRBV3-2) and TRBJ2-1, with TRBD2 identical over 10 bases. Germline V lookup: CDR1 LGHDT, CDR2 YNNKEL (reference sequence). This CDR3 region has 18 residues. Trimming removed 2 bases from V and 5 bases from J; junction bases left unmatched: 12. CDR3 sequence reads: CASSQYFQRGGIDNEQFF. The CDR3 nucleotides are TGTGCCAGCAGCCAATATTTCCAGCGGGGGGGCATAGACAATGAGCAGTTCTTC.

The rearrangement links TRBV30 to TRBJ2-2; 7 positions agree with TRBD1. V shed 2 bases and J 7 bases; nucleotides not matched to a gene: 10. The CDR3 runs 15 residues. Germline CDR1 is GTSNPN and CDR2 is SVGIG (reference sequence). CDR3 sequence (DNA): TGTGCCTGGAGTCAGGGGGAATTCATAGGCGGGGAGCTGTTTTTT. Encoded protein: CAWSQGEFIGGELFF.

V is TRBV11-2 and J is TRBJ2-5; TRBD1 matches 7 bases. Germline assignment: CDR1 SGHAT and CDR2 FQNNGV. V dropped 5 bases and J dropped 2; count of bases not matched to a gene: 8. The CDR3 runs to 15 residues. The CDR3 sequence is CASSPGQVIQETQYF. As DNA, the CDR3 is TGTGCCAGCAGCCCCGGACAGGTCATACAAGAGACCCAGTACTTC.

Details on this clone: The sample holds other DNA sequences that translate to the same CDR3. The rearrangement joins TRBV27 to TRBJ1-1; D is ambiguous. The germline gives CDR1 MNHEY, CDR2 SMNVEV (reference sequence). CDR3 length: 13 amino acids. V was cut by 3 bases and J by 4 bases, with 9 bases left in between. The CDR3 DNA reads as TGTGCCAGCAGTTTGGGGAGGAGCACTGAAGCTTTCTTT. Its translation: CASSLGRSTEAFF.